This note documents a single T cell receptor beta chain sequence. These data come from a study of blood T cell repertoires in COVID-19. Overall study context: The origin of the acute and convalescent COVID-19 samples was the United States, Italy and Spain. PBMCs, B-cell-depleted T cells, or T cells were the source of the cDNA or gDNA that made up the material.

How the authors handled the data: The authors estimated nucleated cell counts from reference gene primer amplification. Profiling relied on immunoSEQ multiplex PCR, and the TCRdb table lists in-frame clones only, not all of them. V and J calls and clone size are given by that table; D and trimming were obtained from the DNA. This sample yields about 59,000 clones, of which around 77% are seen a single time; roughly 3.2% belongs to the top ten. The clonotype comes from a man aged 55 to 70 with acute or convalescent COVID-19. Material: peripheral blood.

CDR3 nucleotides: TGTGCCAGCACCACCGGGACAGTGAACACTGAAGCTTTCTTT. It yields the protein CASTTGTVNTEAFF. V and J are TRBV9 and TRBJ1-1; the match to TRBD1 covers 7 bases. V lost 6 bases, J lost 0 bases, and 5 bases stayed unmatched. This CDR3 spans 14 amino acids. Per germline, CDR1 SGDLS and CDR2 YYNGEE.